These T cell receptor beta chains were read from a single sample in a study of neurological immune-mediated disorders. TCRdb itself ran the 5' RACE reads through MiXCR, one entry per CDR3 protein. The profile shows roughly 38,000 distinct CDR3 sequences, roughly 7.3% of them singletons. Input material: PBMCs. The source is a woman in her thirties or forties in good health. Both conserved end residues are part of each CDR3. Each record gives: D gene, J gene, V gene, clone size, CDR3 DNA, CDR3 protein. D genes are given only for firm matches. The size of a clone is reported for some rows only, either as once, few or many, or as a class for expanded clones.

D: .; J: TRBJ2-2; V: TRBV6-4; size: many; DNA: TGTGCCAGCAGTGACTCGACGGGGGCGGACACCGGGGAGCTGTTTTTT; CDR3: CASSDSTGADTGELFF
D: .; J: TRBJ1-1; V: TRBV25-1; size: many; DNA: TGTGCCAGCAGTGCGGACTCTCCGAACACTGAAGCTTTCTTT; CDR3: CASSADSPNTEAFF
D: .; J: TRBJ1-5; V: TRBV5-1; size: many; DNA: TGCGCCAGCAGCTTGGACCCGGCCGTCAATCAGCCCCAGCATTTT; CDR3: CASSLDPAVNQPQHF
D: .; J: TRBJ2-5; V: TRBV5-1; size: many; DNA: TGCGCCAGCAGCTTGAAGTTCATCCAAGAGACCCAGTACTTC; CDR3: CASSLKFIQETQYF
D: .; J: TRBJ2-1; V: TRBV20-1; size: many; DNA: TGCAGTGCCCAGGGGAGCAATGAGCAGTTCTTC; CDR3: CSAQGSNEQFF
D: .; J: TRBJ2-3; V: TRBV20-1; size: many; DNA: TGCAGTTCTGGGACTTTCACAGATACGCAGTATTTT; CDR3: CSSGTFTDTQYF
D: .; J: TRBJ2-1; V: TRBV7-9; size: many; DNA: TGTGCCAGCAGCTCCCCCGCCCGGGACAATGAGCAGTTCTTC; CDR3: CASSSPARDNEQFF
D: TRBD2; J: TRBJ2-1; V: TRBV19; size: many; DNA: TGTGCCAGTAGTATAGTATGGGCGGGGGGTGAGCAGTTCTTC; CDR3: CASSIVWAGGEQFF
D: .; J: TRBJ1-2; V: TRBV5-1; size: many; DNA: TGCGCCAGCAGGGGGTTAGGAACGGCCGGGCTAGGCTACACCTTC; CDR3: CASRGLGTAGLGYTF
D: .; J: TRBJ2-1; V: TRBV15; size: .; DNA: TGTGAGACCAGCAGAGATGTAGGGGCGCGTGAGCAGTTCTTC; CDR3: CETSRDVGAREQFF
D: TRBD2; J: TRBJ2-1; V: TRBV29-1; size: many; DNA: TGCAGCGTTGAGGGAGGGAGCTCCTACAATGAGCAGTTCTTC; CDR3: CSVEGGSSYNEQFF
D: .; J: TRBJ2-1; V: TRBV6-1; size: many; DNA: TGTGCCAGCAGTGAAGGGGGGGCGAGGGGCAATGAGCAGTTCTTC; CDR3: CASSEGGARGNEQFF
D: .; J: TRBJ1-1; V: TRBV2; size: .; DNA: TGTGCCAACCAAAAAGGGGAGAACACTGAAGCTTTCTTT; CDR3: CANQKGENTEAFF
D: .; J: TRBJ1-1; V: TRBV10-3; size: many; DNA: TGTGCCACCCGACCGACGACTGGGACTGAAGCTTTCTTT; CDR3: CATRPTTGTEAFF
D: .; J: TRBJ2-7; V: TRBV9; size: many; DNA: TGTGCCAGCAGCCACGGATACGAGCAGTACTTC; CDR3: CASSHGYEQYF
D: .; J: TRBJ1-1; V: TRBV6-1; size: many; DNA: TGTGCCAGCATGGAACAGGGTGAAGCTTTCTTT; CDR3: CASMEQGEAFF
D: .; J: TRBJ2-3; V: TRBV7-2; size: medium-sized; DNA: TGTGCCAGCAGCCCCCCAGCGGCAGATACGCAGTATTTT; CDR3: CASSPPAADTQYF
D: .; J: TRBJ2-1; V: TRBV24-1; size: many; DNA: TGTGCCACCAGTGATTCGACAGGACTGGGCTACAATGAGCAGTTCTTC; CDR3: CATSDSTGLGYNEQFF
D: .; J: TRBJ1-2; V: TRBV30; size: many; DNA: TGTGCCTGGGGTCCAACCACAGGGTTTAACTATGGCTACACCTTC; CDR3: CAWGPTTGFNYGYTF
D: TRBD2; J: TRBJ2-1; V: TRBV20-1; size: many; DNA: TGCAGTGCCCACGGGACTAGCGGGCAAAATGAGCAGTTCTTC; CDR3: CSAHGTSGQNEQFF
D: .; J: TRBJ2-6; V: TRBV24-1; size: many; DNA: TGTGCCACCAGTGATCAGGGATCTGGGGCCAACGTCCTGACTTTC; CDR3: CATSDQGSGANVLTF
D: TRBD2; J: TRBJ2-1; V: TRBV6-4; size: many; DNA: TGTGCCAGCAGTACTAGCGGGGGGGCTTACAATGAGCAGTTCTTC; CDR3: CASSTSGGAYNEQFF
D: .; J: TRBJ2-7; V: TRBV24-1; size: many; DNA: TGTGCCACCAGTGACTTCTACGAGCAGTACTTC; CDR3: CATSDFYEQYF
D: .; J: TRBJ2-3; V: TRBV3-1; size: many; DNA: TGTGCCAGCGAGAGGGGAAGCACAGATACGCAGTATTTT; CDR3: CASERGSTDTQYF
D: .; J: TRBJ1-2; V: TRBV6-5; size: many; DNA: TGTGCCAGCAGTATCACAGGGAACTATGGCTACACCTTC; CDR3: CASSITGNYGYTF
D: TRBD2; J: TRBJ2-7; V: TRBV28; size: many; DNA: TGTGCCAGCAGTCGCTTGACTAGCGGGAGGGGGGCCGAGCAGTACTTC; CDR3: CASSRLTSGRGAEQYF
D: .; J: TRBJ2-7; V: TRBV3-1; size: few; DNA: TGTGCCAGCAACCAAGTCCCCGGGGCTAACTACGAGCAGTACTTC; CDR3: CASNQVPGANYEQYF
D: .; J: TRBJ2-3; V: TRBV9; size: many; DNA: TGTGCCAGCAGCCTAATCCCCAGCGGAGGGGGGACAGATACGCAGTATTTT; CDR3: CASSLIPSGGGTDTQYF
D: TRBD2; J: TRBJ2-1; V: TRBV5-1; size: many; DNA: TGCGCCAGCAGTTGGGGGAGACTAGCGGGAGGAGAGCAGTTCTTC; CDR3: CASSWGRLAGGEQFF
D: .; J: TRBJ1-4; V: TRBV5-1; size: many; DNA: TGCGCCAGCAGTCCCGAAAGGAGTTCTGAAAAACTGTTTTTT; CDR3: CASSPERSSEKLFF
D: .; J: TRBJ2-1; V: TRBV9; size: many; DNA: TGTGCCAGCAGCGTAATGGCGACTAACAATGAGCAGTTCTTC; CDR3: CASSVMATNNEQFF
D: .; J: TRBJ1-2; V: TRBV6-6; size: many; DNA: TGTGCCAGCAGTTGGGGGGCGGAGTACTATGGCTACACCTTC; CDR3: CASSWGAEYYGYTF
D: .; J: TRBJ2-3; V: TRBV27; size: many; DNA: TGTGCCAGCGGCGACAGGACTAGCACAGATACGCAGTATTTT; CDR3: CASGDRTSTDTQYF
D: TRBD1; J: TRBJ1-1; V: TRBV10-3; size: .; DNA: TGTGCCACGGGAGGGGGCGCGAACACTGAAGCTTTCTTT; CDR3: CATGGGANTEAFF
D: .; J: TRBJ2-2; V: TRBV24-1; size: many; DNA: TGTGCCACCAGTGATGACAACACCGGGGAGCTGTTTTTT; CDR3: CATSDDNTGELFF
D: TRBD1; J: TRBJ2-5; V: TRBV20-1; size: many; DNA: TGCAGTGCTAGATCACAGGGGGCCCAAGAGACCCAGTACTTC; CDR3: CSARSQGAQETQYF
D: .; J: TRBJ2-3; V: TRBV7-6; size: few; DNA: TGTGCCAGCAGCTCGGGACACTCAAGCACAGATACGCAGTATTTT; CDR3: CASSSGHSSTDTQYF
D: .; J: TRBJ1-2; V: TRBV27; size: many; DNA: TGTGCCAGCAGTTCAAAAGGGTCGGTAATCAATGCGGGCTACACCTTC; CDR3: CASSSKGSVINAGYTF
D: .; J: TRBJ1-5; V: TRBV27; size: many; DNA: TGTGCCAGCAGTTTAGGGAATAATCAGCCCCAGCATTTT; CDR3: CASSLGNNQPQHF
D: TRBD1; J: TRBJ2-1; V: TRBV6-1; size: many; DNA: TGTGCCAGCAGCACAGGGGATTACAATGAGCAGTTCTTC; CDR3: CASSTGDYNEQFF
D: .; J: TRBJ1-5; V: TRBV7-2; size: many; DNA: TGTGCCAGCCGGAGGGGAGGTGGTCAGCCCCAGCATTTT; CDR3: CASRRGGGQPQHF
D: .; J: TRBJ1-1; V: TRBV29-1; size: many; DNA: TGCAGCGTTTACGGACACTCGAACACTGAAGCTTTCTTT; CDR3: CSVYGHSNTEAFF
D: .; J: TRBJ2-5; V: TRBV20-1; size: many; DNA: TGCAGTGCTAGAGCGGGGGACAGAGAGACCCAGTACTTC; CDR3: CSARAGDRETQYF
D: .; J: TRBJ2-1; V: TRBV6-5; size: many; DNA: TGTGCCAGTGTCGGGGGCGTCTATAATGAGCAGTTCTTC; CDR3: CASVGGVYNEQFF
D: .; J: TRBJ2-3; V: TRBV12-3/TRBV12-4; size: .; DNA: TGTGCCAGCAGTGTGTCTGTCGCGCCAGATACGCAGTATTTT; CDR3: CASSVSVAPDTQYF
D: TRBD2; J: TRBJ2-1; V: TRBV3-1; size: many; DNA: TGTGCCAGCAACCCGGGGCTAGCGGGACAGACCTCCTACAATGAGCAGTTCTTC; CDR3: CASNPGLAGQTSYNEQFF
D: .; J: TRBJ1-6; V: TRBV5-1; size: many; DNA: TGCGCCAGCAGCCCCGGAGCTGGCCGGTATTCACCCCTCCACTTT; CDR3: CASSPGAGRYSPLHF
D: .; J: TRBJ1-5; V: TRBV11-2; size: many; DNA: TGTGCCAGCAGCTTAGGACAATTCAATCAGCCCCAGCATTTT; CDR3: CASSLGQFNQPQHF
D: TRBD1; J: TRBJ1-1; V: TRBV7-9; size: many; DNA: TGTGCCAGCAGCTTAGACGCGACAGGGACCTTCTTT; CDR3: CASSLDATGTFF
D: TRBD1; J: TRBJ1-2; V: TRBV6-1; size: many; DNA: TGTGCCAGCAGTCCGGACAGGGACAGAGGTGGCTACACCTTC; CDR3: CASSPDRDRGGYTF
D: .; J: TRBJ2-7; V: TRBV20-1; size: many; DNA: TGCACCTGCGGGGTCGGGAGAGAGCAGTACTTC; CDR3: CTCGVGREQYF
D: .; J: TRBJ1-1; V: TRBV5-6; size: many; DNA: TGTGCCAGCAGCGACTGGGGGGGCGAAGCTTTCTTT; CDR3: CASSDWGGEAFF